Below are 29 T cell receptor beta chains sequenced from a single sample in a study of shared clonotypes between healthy human individuals. Assay: immunoSEQ multiplex PCR; the TCRdb copy retains only in-frame clones and omits some. The data hold 740,000 or so clones, with less than 80% observed a single time. Input material: memory CD4+ T cells sorted from blood. The subset: CD45RA-negative fraction. These receptors all stem from a woman aged 25 to 45 in good health.

This clone was observed a few times. This chain uses TRBV18 with TRBJ1-4, with no clear D. This CDR3 spans 15 amino acids. Germline V CDR1 and CDR2: KGHSH, LQKENI. Trimming removed 3 bases from V and 5 bases from J, with 13 bases in between. The CDR3 DNA reads as TGTGCCAGCTCACCTTTTAAGACTTCGAATGAAAAACTGTTTTTT. Residues: CASSPFKTSNEKLFF. The whole variable domain, filled in from reference TRBV18 and TRBJ1-4, reads NAGVMQNPRHLVRRRGQEARLRCSPMKGHSHVYWYRQLPEEGLKFMVYLQKENIIDESGMPKERFSAEFPKEGPSILRIQQVVRGDSAAYFCASSPFKTSNEKLFFGSGTQLSVL.

The V and J genes are TRBV7-8 and TRBJ2-7; D is unclear. This CDR3 contains 14 residues. The V end was cut by 3 bases, the J end by 3 bases, with 12 bases between. Germline V gene sequence: CDR1 SGHVS, CDR2 FQNEAQ. The CDR3 reads CASSFLEGNYEQYF. The CDR3 nucleotides read TGTGCCAGCAGCTTCTTAGAAGGGAACTACGAGCAGTACTTC.

The chain is built from TRBV4-1 and TRBJ2-3; 10 bases match TRBD1. V shed 1 base, J shed 0 bases, and the junction held 4 bases outside the gene matches. The germline gives CDR1 MGHRA, CDR2 YSYEKL. The CDR3 runs to 17 residues. The CDR3 loop reads CASSQAAGQGSTDTQYF. The CDR3 DNA sequence: TGCGCCAGCAGCCAAGCCGCGGGACAGGGGAGCACAGATACGCAGTATTTT.

This chain links TRBV20-1 with TRBJ2-1; D remains ambiguous. This CDR3 comprises 11 residues. Germline values: CDR1 DFQATT, CDR2 SNEGSKA (reference sequence). Trimming pared 3 bases from V and 9 bases from J, leaving 9 bases between. The DNA for the CDR3 is TGCAGTGCTAGTAGTTCCCGTGAGCAGTTCTTC. This sequence encodes CSASSSREQFF.

The chain employs TRBV25-1 and TRBJ2-3; no definite D call. The germline gives CDR1 MGHDK, CDR2 SYGVNS. The V end was cut by 3 bases, the J end by 9 bases, with 10 bases between. The CDR3 consists of 12 residues. The CDR3 sequence: CASSDPPRTQYF. The CDR3 region has the DNA TGTGCCAGCAGTGATCCCCCGCGGACGCAGTATTTT.

Details on this clone: Distinct nucleotide sequences in the sample also encode this CDR3. The chain employs TRBV28 and TRBJ1-2; TRBD1 might be the D (6 bases). The germline V gene has CDR1 MDHEN and CDR2 SYDVKM. The V end lost 5 bases, the J end lost 5 bases, and 9 bases lay between the germline ends. There are 12 residues in the CDR3. The CDR3 is CASSLQGYGYTF. Here the CDR3 DNA reads TGTGCCAGCAGTCTCCAGGGGTATGGCTACACCTTC.

The chain employs TRBV6-6 and TRBJ2-7; TRBD1 aligns across 9 bases. V dropped 6 bases and J dropped 0; count of bases not matched to a gene: 6. The germline V gene encodes CDR1 MNHNY and CDR2 SVGAGI (reference sequence). This CDR3 is built from 15 residues. The CDR3 spells CASSPGTGSSYEQYF. CDR3 nucleotide sequence: TGTGCCAGCAGCCCCGGGACAGGGAGCTCCTACGAGCAGTACTTC.

The chain joins TRBV14 to TRBJ2-1, with D perhaps TRBD2 (6 bases). Germline values: CDR1 SGHDN, CDR2 FVKESK. Trimming took 5 bases from V and 8 from J, leaving 25 bases between them. The length of the CDR3 is 17 residues. The CDR3 bases are TGTGCCAGCAGCTGGGGTCTAGCGTTACAAAGATTCGATGAGCAGTTCTTC. Its protein product is CASSWGLALQRFDEQFF.

This chain joins TRBV2 and TRBJ2-3; D might be TRBD1 or TRBD2, each matching 6 bases. The CDR3 contains 14 residues. The germline V gene has CDR1 SNHLY and CDR2 FYNNEI. V was clipped by 8 bases and J by 0 bases, with 12 bases between them. CDR3 sequence: CASGGGLSTDTQYF. In DNA, the CDR3 is TGTGCCAGCGGAGGGGGACTGAGCACAGATACGCAGTATTTT. The full variable domain, rest sourced from reference TRBV2 and TRBJ2-3, is EPEVTQTPSHQVTQMGQEVILRCVPISNHLYFYWYRQILGQKVEFLVSFYNNEISEKSEIFDDQFSVERPDGSNFTLKIRSTKLEDSAMYFCASGGGLSTDTQYFGPGTRLTVL.

J is TRBJ1-4 and V is TRBV19; D gene unclear. Germline V gene data show CDR1 as LNHDA and CDR2 as SQIVND (reference sequence). With 6 bases removed from V and 7 bases from J, the gap between germline ends came to 21 bases. The CDR3 has 16 residues. CDR3 coding DNA: TGTGCCAGTAGCCCATCCGACGGCCCCTTTGGTGAAAAACTGTTTTTT. Residues: CASSPSDGPFGEKLFF.

The chain is built from TRBV5-1 and TRBJ2-7; 9 bases agree with TRBD1. With V trimmed by 4 bases and J by 2 bases, 10 bases remained unmatched. This CDR3 is 16 amino acids long. From germline, CDR1 is SGHRS and CDR2 YFSETQ. The CDR3 is CASSRGRDRATYEQYF. The CDR3 DNA sequence: TGCGCCAGCAGCCGGGGAAGGGACAGGGCAACCTACGAGCAGTACTTC.

The chain combines TRBV5-1 with TRBJ1-1, with TRBD1 matching over 9 bases. Germline V gene sequence: CDR1 SGHRS, CDR2 YFSETQ. J gave up 4 bases and V 4 bases, and 8 bases lay outside the gene matches. This CDR3 has 15 residues. In DNA, the CDR3 is TGCGCCAGCAGCGGTACAGGGGGCGCGGTCACTGAAGCTTTCTTT. It yields the protein CASSGTGGAVTEAFF.

This clone was counted between two and nine times. The chain links TRBV15 to TRBJ2-7; no reliable D call. This CDR3 is 13 amino acids long. In germline, CDR1 is LNHNV, CDR2 YYDKDF (reference sequence). Trimming removed 0 bases at V and 6 bases at J, with 9 bases between. CDR3 amino acids: CATSRDRTLEQYF. CDR3 sequence (DNA): TGTGCCACCAGCAGAGACAGGACCCTCGAGCAGTACTTC.

This clone occurred once. The gene calls are TRBV21-1 and TRBJ2-7; TRBD1, the table's D call, was not compared with the DNA. TRBV21-1 counts as a pseudogene. The CDR3 runs 13 residues. In DNA form, the CDR3 reads TGTGCCAGCAGCAAAGGACAGTCCTACGAGCAGTACTTC. Protein sequence: CASSKGQSYEQYF.

The table lists this clone with a count of one. The J gene is TRBJ1-5, the V gene TRBV6-1; a weak D match, TRBD1 (6 bases). Germline values: CDR1 MNHNS, CDR2 SASEGT. CDR3 size: 15 residues. V lost 4 bases to trimming and J lost 0 bases, with 10 bases between them. CDR3 nucleotides: TGTGCCAGCAGTGTTGACAGGCATAGCAATCAGCCCCAGCATTTT. Amino acids: CASSVDRHSNQPQHF.

The chain's CDR3 is CASSGDRSYNEQFF. The DNA for the CDR3 is TGTGCCAGCAGCGGGGACCGCAGCTACAATGAGCAGTTCTTC. The chain links TRBV2 to TRBJ2-1; D possibly matches TRBD1 or TRBD2 (5 bases each). CDR3 size: 14 residues. Trimming left V 6 bases short and J 3 bases short, with 12 bases between. The germline V gene has CDR1 SNHLY and CDR2 FYNNEI.

V and J are TRBV28 and TRBJ2-3; no clear D. From germline, CDR1 is MDHEN and CDR2 SYDVKM. Trimming shortened V by 5 bases and J by 2 bases, and 11 bases separated the two germline ends. The CDR3 length is 14 residues. This CDR3 is CASSLPPPTDTQYF. The DNA for the CDR3 is TGTGCCAGCAGTCTGCCTCCGCCCACAGATACGCAGTATTTT.

In regard to this clone: Other DNA variants within this sample encode the same CDR3. The chain employs TRBV11-2 and TRBJ2-5, with TRBD2 identical over 8 bases. The CDR3 length is 14 residues. With V trimmed by 3 bases and J by 4 bases, 4 bases remained unmatched. Germline V gives CDR1 SGHAT, CDR2 FQNNGV. The CDR3 spells CASSFGREGETQYF. CDR3 DNA: TGTGCCAGCAGCTTCGGGAGGGAGGGAGAGACCCAGTACTTC.

The V call is TRBV6-1, the J call TRBJ1-1, with D tentatively TRBD1 (6 bases). V was shortened by 6 bases and J by 1 base, with 9 bases between the two germline ends. This CDR3 comprises 13 residues. Germline V gene sequence: CDR1 MNHNS, CDR2 SASEGT. The CDR3 region is CASRRTENTEAFF. In DNA form, the CDR3 reads TGTGCCAGCAGAAGGACAGAGAACACTGAAGCTTTCTTT.

The chain is built from TRBV6-5 and TRBJ1-5; 7 bases map to TRBD1. This CDR3 comprises 15 residues. Germline CDR1 reads MNHEY; CDR2 reads SVGAGI. Losses at the gene ends were 0 bases for V and 7 bases for J; bases not matched to a gene: 6. CDR3 amino acids: CASSYSGGSGQPQHF. As DNA, the CDR3 is TGTGCCAGCAGTTACTCAGGGGGCTCGGGACAGCCCCAGCATTTT.

This chain links TRBV2 with TRBJ1-1; 8 bases agree with TRBD1. After removal of 9 bases from V and 1 base from J, the junction contained 13 bases not matched to a gene. Germline CDR1 and CDR2: SNHLY and FYNNEI. This CDR3 is built from 16 residues. The CDR3: CASPRQQGAKNTEAFF. The CDR3 nucleotides are TGTGCCAGTCCCCGTCAGCAGGGGGCAAAGAACACTGAAGCTTTCTTT.

The chain uses TRBV5-1 and TRBJ1-4, with D maybe TRBD1 (5 bases). With 4 bases removed from V and 7 bases from J, the gap between germline ends came to 17 bases. In germline, CDR1 is SGHRS, CDR2 YFSETQ. The CDR3 spans 15 residues. The CDR3: CASSQRGAGGEKLFF. The CDR3, as DNA: TGCGCCAGCAGCCAGAGGGGCGCGGGAGGTGAAAAACTGTTTTTT.

The chain combines TRBV4-1 with TRBJ1-1; 10 nucleotides agree with TRBD1. Losses at the gene ends were 4 bases for V and 0 bases for J; bases not matched to a gene: 8. Germline lookup yields CDR1 MGHRA and CDR2 YSYEKL. The CDR3 length is 17 residues. CDR3 in amino acids: CASSLKRGQGLNTEAFF. The CDR3 DNA sequence: TGCGCCAGCAGCCTAAAAAGGGGACAGGGGCTGAACACTGAAGCTTTCTTT.

A few counts support this clone. The chain couples TRBV4-1 to TRBJ2-5, with TRBD1 matching over 8 bases. This CDR3 is 16 amino acids long. Germline trimming cut 2 bases from V and 5 bases from J; bases unmatched to any gene: 10. Germline V lookup: CDR1 MGHRA, CDR2 YSYEKL. The CDR3 is CASSQSPTGVGETQYF. Here the CDR3 DNA reads TGCGCCAGCAGCCAATCCCCGACAGGGGTAGGGGAGACCCAGTACTTC.

The J gene is TRBJ2-3, the V gene TRBV6-5, with TRBD2 matching over 7 bases. The germline CDR1 and CDR2 sequences are MNHEY and SVGAGI. After removal of 6 bases from V and 0 bases from J, the junction contained 0 bases not matched to a gene. CDR3 length equals 13 residues. The CDR3, as DNA: TGTGCCAGCAGACTAGCGAGCACAGATACGCAGTATTTT. Its translation: CASRLASTDTQYF.

In its sample, this clone was seen once. The chain combines TRBV5-1 with TRBJ1-1; D not certain. This CDR3 is built from 15 residues. The germline gives CDR1 SGHRS, CDR2 YFSETQ. V lost 3 bases and J 1 base, leaving 13 bases between the germline ends. The CDR3 sequence: CASSYEGLRNTEAFF. The CDR3 DNA reads TGCGCCAGCAGCTATGAAGGCTTAAGGAACACTGAAGCTTTCTTT.

The genes are TRBV5-4 and TRBJ2-5; tentatively, D is TRBD2 (6 bases). CDR1 is SGHNT, CDR2 YYREEE, per germline (reference sequence). CDR3 length: 14 amino acids. Trimming cost V 1 base and J 1 base, with 8 bases left between them. The CDR3 reads CASSLKAGQETQYF. DNA of the CDR3: TGTGCCAGCAGCTTGAAAGCGGGCCAAGAGACCCAGTACTTC.

This clone was recorded once. The chain combines TRBV9 with TRBJ2-6; D uncertain. Trimming cost V 3 bases and J 0 bases, with 10 bases left between them. Per the germline V gene, CDR1 is SGDLS and CDR2 is YYNGEE. The CDR3 covers 16 residues. CDR3 bases: TGTGCCAGCAGCGGACAAATAAGCTCTGGGGCCAACGTCCTGACTTTC. Encoded protein: CASSGQISSGANVLTF.

The chain has TRBV7-3 and TRBJ2-3; 12 bases align to TRBD2. The CDR3 covers 15 residues. J gave up 2 bases and V 4 bases, and 1 base lay outside the gene matches. The germline CDR1 and CDR2 sequences are SGHTA and FQGTGA. Written as DNA, the CDR3 is TGTGCCAGCAGCTCTAGCGGGAGGGTCACAGATACGCAGTATTTT. Amino acid sequence: CASSSSGRVTDTQYF.